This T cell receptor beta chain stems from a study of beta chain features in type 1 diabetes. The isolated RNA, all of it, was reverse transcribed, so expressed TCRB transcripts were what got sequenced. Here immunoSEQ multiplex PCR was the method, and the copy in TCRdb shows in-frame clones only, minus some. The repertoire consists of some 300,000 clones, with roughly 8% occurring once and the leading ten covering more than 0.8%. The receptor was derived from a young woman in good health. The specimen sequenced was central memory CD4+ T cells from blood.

CDR3 in DNA: TGTGCCAGCAGAAGGACAGGGAATATCGCTGAAGCTTTCTTT. This encodes CASRRTGNIAEAFF. The rearrangement uses TRBV6-6 and TRBJ1-1, with 8 positions matching TRBD1. Germline CDR1 is MNHNY and CDR2 is SVGAGI (reference sequence). V shed 6 bases and J 6 bases; nucleotides not matched to a gene: 9. The CDR3 is 14 amino acids.